Following are 26 T cell receptor beta chains from one sample sequenced in a study of regulatory T cells in long-lasting Graves disease listed by TCRdb under 2021. The method behind the library was multiplex PCR. The run used an Illumina HiSeq 4000. CDR3 regions were amplified by Arm-PCR with iRepertoire HTBI primers to construct TCR beta libraries. TCRdb reran the public reads through fastp at Q25 and MiXCR, keeping productive beta chains. Entries are consolidated by CDR3 protein sequence, retaining the most common genes and DNA. The sample table records about 620,000 distinct CDR3 sequences; under 20% of these occur just once. 15% to 20% of the sample is taken by the ten largest. The time point label, read with the paper, signifies: newly diagnosed GD, antithyroid drugs for less than 3 months. For both TCR sequencing and RNA sequencing, RNA was extracted from PBMCs in TRIzol. The same data also went into a second study, on T cells in Graves' hyperthyroidism and ophthalmopathy.

Sequencing was performed on peripheral blood mononuclear cells (PBMCs), taken at new diagnosis, from a patient treated with antithyroid drugs. These receptor sequences come from a woman aged 25 to 39 with Graves disease. Donor details come from another sample of the same person, matched by shared clones.

This clonotype has only a few counts. The germline gene is not matched at one end of the junction; a read error may be the cause. The rearrangement uses TRBV2 and TRBJ2-7; 7 bases agree with TRBD1. Germline values: CDR1 SNHLY, CDR2 FYNNEI. This CDR3 contains 17 residues. The CDR3 region is CASREGDSFWIPYEQYF. CDR3 bases: TGTGCCAGCAGGGAAGGGGACAGCTTTTGGATTCCCTACGAGCAGTACTTC.

Details on this clonotype: A far larger clone is one base from this, pointing to a likely read error. The chain combines TRBV6-1 with TRBJ2-1; D unclear. The CDR3 is 14 residues long. CDR1 and CDR2 from the germline V gene are MNHNS and SASEGT. V was clipped by 5 bases and J by 10 bases, with 18 bases between them. The DNA for the CDR3 is TGTGCCAGCAGTCCTGGCGATAGTGCGTACGAGCAGTTCTTC. Translating it yields CASSPGDSAYEQFF.

This clonotype has ten or more counts. This chain uses TRBV28 with TRBJ2-1, with 11 bases lining up with TRBD1. V dropped 5 bases and J dropped 7; count of bases not matched to a gene: 13. The CDR3 sequence is 17 residues long. The V gene's germline CDR1 is MDHEN and CDR2 SYDVKM. The CDR3 DNA reads TGTGCCAGCAGTCCCGCCCGGAGGACAGGGGGCAAGAATGAGCAGTTCTTC. It specifies CASSPARRTGGKNEQFF.

This clonotype was seen more than once but under ten times. Germline and junction disagree at one end, which may indicate a read error. The J gene is TRBJ2-2, the V gene TRBV4-2; TRBD1 matches 7 bases. The germline V gene encodes CDR1 LGHNA and CDR2 YNFKEQ. The CDR3 has 17 residues. CDR3: CTSSQVEGAWLAGELFF. As DNA, the CDR3 is TGTACCAGCAGCCAAGTTGAGGGGGCATGGCTAGCCGGGGAGCTGTTTTTT.

This clonotype was counted only a few times. This rearrangement joins TRBV12-3 or TRBV12-4 to TRBJ1-5; D remains unclear. This CDR3 contains 13 residues. Trimming removed 6 bases from V and 6 bases from J, with 12 bases in between. In DNA, the CDR3 is TGTGCCAGCAGCGAACTCGGTCGTCAGCCCCAGCATTTT. Amino acid sequence: CASSELGRQPQHF.

This clonotype was found a few times. The chain employs TRBV20-1 and TRBJ2-7; D is uncertain. CDR1 DFQATT and CDR2 SNEGSKA come from the germline V gene (reference sequence). This CDR3 spans 16 amino acids. V lost 3 bases and J lost 1, with 19 bases in between. The CDR3: CSARDPTGRKSYEQYF. Written as DNA, the CDR3 is TGCAGTGCTAGGGACCCGACGGGCAGGAAGTCCTACGAGCAGTACTTC.

This clonotype was picked up many times. This chain uses TRBV5-1 with TRBJ1-3; no firm D call. The CDR3 is made up of 14 amino acids. Germline CDR1 is SGHRS and CDR2 is YFSETQ. The V end was cut by 4 bases, the J end by 0 bases, with 8 bases between. The CDR3 DNA sequence: TGCGCCAGCAGCGGCGCCTCCTCTGGAAACACCATATATTTT. Residues: CASSGASSGNTIYF.

Concerning this clonotype itself: Given a much more abundant clone one base away, this may be a read error. The rearrangement joins TRBV28 to TRBJ2-5; D ambiguous. The V end was cut by 6 bases, the J end by 4 bases, with 21 bases between. Per the germline V gene, CDR1 is MDHEN and CDR2 is SYDVKM. This CDR3 contains 16 residues. DNA of the CDR3: TGTGCCAGCAGCACCCACTTGGACCGTCGAGGAGAGACCCAGTACTTC. Residues: CASSTHLDRRGETQYF. Using reference TRBV28 and TRBJ2-5 for the parts outside the CDR3, the full variable domain is DVKVTQSSRYLVKRTGEKVFLECVQDMDHENMFWYRQDPGLGLRLIYFSYDVKMKEKGDIPEGYSVSREKKERFSLILESASTNQTSMYLCASSTHLDRRGETQYFGPGTRLLVL.

J is TRBJ1-3 and V is TRBV27, with 7 bases identical to TRBD1. V was clipped by 5 bases and J by 2 bases; unmatched bases: 12. CDR3 length: 17 amino acids. CDR1 and CDR2 (germline): MNHEY, SMNVEV (reference sequence). This chain's CDR3 is CASSPAGGSWAGNTIYF. In DNA form, the CDR3 reads TGTGCCAGCAGTCCCGCAGGGGGAAGCTGGGCTGGAAACACCATATATTTT.

This clonotype occurred many times. The chain carries TRBV2 and TRBJ2-7; perhaps TRBD1 as D (5 bases). Germline loops: CDR1 SNHLY, CDR2 FYNNEI. The CDR3 has 13 residues. V dropped 3 bases and J dropped 5 bases, with 11 bases sitting between them. CDR3 amino acids: CASSDRVRDEQYF. The CDR3 DNA reads TGTGCCAGCAGTGATCGGGTCAGGGACGAGCAGTACTTC.

Many counts were recorded for this clonotype. V usage is TRBV7-9 and J usage is TRBJ2-3, with a tentative D call TRBD1 (6 bases). V was cut by 8 bases and J by 4 bases, with 19 bases left in between. The CDR3 spans 15 residues. Germline CDR1 reads SEHNR; CDR2 reads FQNEAQ (reference sequence). This CDR3 reads CASGRPAGGPDTQYF. The CDR3 coding sequence is TGTGCCAGCGGCCGCCCGGCTGGGGGCCCAGATACGCAGTATTTT.

This clonotype has at least ten counts. The chain employs TRBV18 and TRBJ2-1; D gene unclear. Trimming took off 6 bases at V and 7 bases at J, with 16 bases between the two ends. This CDR3 is built from 14 residues. Looked up from germline, CDR1 is KGHSH and CDR2 is LQKENI. In nucleotides, the CDR3 is TGTGCCAGCTCTCTTTGGACCCCCGGGAATGAGCAGTTCTTC. The encoded protein is CASSLWTPGNEQFF.

J is TRBJ1-1 and V is TRBV5-8; no reliable D call. Germline CDR1 reads SGHTS; CDR2 reads YDEGEE. Trimming removed 0 bases at V and 1 base at J, with 10 bases between. The CDR3 has 15 residues. CDR3 residues: CASSLARISNTEAFF. The CDR3 DNA reads as TGTGCCAGCAGCTTGGCCAGGATATCGAACACTGAAGCTTTCTTT. Supplemented by reference TRBV5-8 and TRBJ1-1, the full variable domain reads EAGVTQSPTHLIKTRGQQATLRCSPISGHTSVYWYQQALGLGLQFLLWYDEGEERNRGNFPPRFSGRQFPNYSSELNVNALELEDSALYLCASSLARISNTEAFFGQGTRLTVV.

In this sample, this clonotype turned up a few times. V gene TRBV19 combines with J gene TRBJ2-4; D gene ambiguous. The ends were cut back, 8 bases at V and 3 bases at J, with 11 bases in the middle. Germline lookup yields CDR1 LNHDA and CDR2 SQIVND (reference sequence). The CDR3 consists of 13 residues. DNA of the CDR3: TGTGCCAGTGGAGACCACCTCAAAAACATTCAGTACTTC. Translated, it gives CASGDHLKNIQYF. Filled out from reference TRBV19 and TRBJ2-4, the complete variable domain reads DGGITQSPKYLFRKEGQNVTLSCEQNLNHDAMYWYRQDPGQGLRLIYYSQIVNDFQKGDIAEGYSVSREKKESFPLTVTSAQKNPTAFYLCASGDHLKNIQYFGAGTRLSVL.

The V gene is TRBV2, the J gene TRBJ2-5; D is undetermined. With 7 bases removed from V and 3 bases from J, the gap between germline ends came to 6 bases. Germline V gives CDR1 SNHLY, CDR2 FYNNEI. This CDR3 has 11 amino acids. The CDR3 sequence: CASTSEETQYF. The CDR3, as DNA: TGTGCCAGCACTTCAGAAGAGACCCAGTACTTC.

This clonotype was counted many times. The rearrangement links TRBV30 to TRBJ1-1, with a possible D match to TRBD1 (5 bases). V was clipped by 2 bases and J by 1 base, with 8 bases between them. CDR1 GTSNPN and CDR2 SVGIG come from the germline V gene (reference sequence). CDR3 length: 13 amino acids. The CDR3 spells CAWSLDTNTEAFF. The CDR3 DNA follows: TGTGCCTGGAGTCTGGACACGAACACTGAAGCTTTCTTT.

The chain is built from TRBV4-2 and TRBJ1-1, with 10 bases that match TRBD1. Germline CDR1 and CDR2: LGHNA and YNFKEQ. The junction had 6 bases not matched to a gene; V was cut back by 4 bases and J by 4 bases. The CDR3 is 15 residues long. CDR3 nucleotide sequence: TGTGCCAGCAGCCCGGCGACAGGGGGCGTCACTGAAGCTTTCTTT. It is translated as CASSPATGGVTEAFF.

Only a few counts were recorded for this clonotype. This chain uses TRBV3-1 with TRBJ1-2; no definite D call. V lost 1 base and J 3 bases, leaving 6 bases between the germline ends. From germline, CDR1 is LGHDT and CDR2 YNNKEL (reference sequence). The CDR3 has 13 residues. The CDR3 loop is CASSQALHYGYTF. CDR3 nucleotide sequence: TGTGCCAGCAGCCAAGCCCTACACTATGGCTACACCTTC.

This clonotype was recorded at least ten times. The V call is TRBV12-3 or TRBV12-4, the J call TRBJ2-5; perhaps TRBD2 as D (5 bases). V lost 1 base and J lost 2, with 8 bases in between. This CDR3 comprises 14 residues. The CDR3: CASSLGGGQETQYF. As DNA, the CDR3 is TGTGCCAGCAGTTTAGGCGGAGGACAAGAGACCCAGTACTTC.

This clonotype was recorded many times. This chain links TRBV6-1 with TRBJ2-3; D remains ambiguous. The CDR3 totals 11 residues. The V end lost 7 bases, the J end lost 11 bases, and 13 bases lay between the germline ends. Germline V CDR1 and CDR2: MNHNS, SASEGT. Here the CDR3 DNA reads TGTGCCAGCACCCGGTCCGGACGGCAGTATTTT. This encodes CASTRSGRQYF.

This clonotype was seen ten or more times. The V gene is TRBV7-3, the J gene TRBJ2-3; possible D gene TRBD2, 6 bases. CDR3 length: 15 residues. The V and J ends lost 5 bases and 2 bases respectively, with 14 bases between them. Germline V gene data show CDR1 as SGHTA and CDR2 as FQGTGA. CDR3 coding DNA: TGTGCCAGCAGCCCAGGCTGGCGGGACACAGATACGCAGTATTTT. Translation gives CASSPGWRDTDTQYF. Full variable domain (missing parts from reference TRBV7-3 and TRBJ2-3): GAGVSQTPSNKVTEKGKYVELRCDPISGHTALYWYRQSLGQGPEFLIYFQGTGAADDSGLPNDRFFAVRPEGSVSTLKIQRTERGDSAVYLCASSPGWRDTDTQYFGPGTRLTVL.

This clonotype was counted at least ten times. V usage is TRBV6-5 and J usage is TRBJ1-4; D is possibly TRBD1 (5 bases). The CDR3 consists of 16 residues. Germline V gene data show CDR1 as MNHEY and CDR2 as SVGAGI. V lost 4 bases and J 8 bases, leaving 20 bases between the germline ends. The CDR3: CASSSGLNGAQEKLFF. The CDR3 DNA sequence: TGTGCCAGCAGTTCGGGCCTGAACGGGGCCCAGGAAAAACTGTTTTTT.

This clonotype showed up many times. The V call is TRBV20-1, the J call TRBJ1-2; D might be TRBD1 (5 bases). Germline V gene sequence: CDR1 DFQATT, CDR2 SNEGSKA (reference sequence). The length of the CDR3 is 13 residues. V shed 1 base and J shed 8 bases, with 14 bases lying between them. CDR3 residues: CSARGGGYLGYTF. DNA of the CDR3: TGCAGTGCTAGAGGGGGGGGGTATCTCGGCTACACCTTC.

This clonotype has ten or more counts. The gene calls are TRBV27 and TRBJ2-5, with D possibly matching TRBD1 (5 bases). Germline loops: CDR1 MNHEY, CDR2 SMNVEV (reference sequence). V was trimmed by 3 bases and J by 4 bases, leaving 9 bases between them. The CDR3 has 13 amino acids. CDR3 DNA sequence: TGTGCCAGCAGTTTTGACAGAGGAGAGACCCAGTACTTC. The encoded protein is CASSFDRGETQYF.

This clonotype has more than one count but fewer than ten. The chain employs TRBV5-6 and TRBJ1-1; D call uncertain. This CDR3 spans 13 amino acids. CDR1 is SGHDT and CDR2 is YYEEEE in the germline V gene. Trimming took off 4 bases at V and 7 bases at J, with 14 bases between the two ends. CDR3 nucleotide sequence: TGTGCCAGCAGCAAAAGGTCCCCCTTTGAAGCTTTCTTT. Its translation is CASSKRSPFEAFF. The full variable domain, its missing parts supplied by reference TRBV5-6 and TRBJ1-1, is DAGVTQSPTHLIKTRGQQVTLRCSPKSGHDTVSWYQQALGQGPQFIFQYYEEEERQRGNFPDRFSGHQFPNYSSELNVNALLLGDSALYLCASSKRSPFEAFFGQGTRLTVV.

This clonotype was observed at least ten times. One end of the junction fails to match germline, which may point to a read error. The chain is built from TRBV2 and TRBJ2-3; 11 nucleotides match TRBD2. The CDR3 spans 17 residues. In germline, CDR1 is SNHLY, CDR2 FYNNEI. CDR3 DNA: TGTGCCAGCAGTTCTCAGGGACTAGCGGAGAGCAAAGATACGCAGTATTTT. It translates to CASSSQGLAESKDTQYF.